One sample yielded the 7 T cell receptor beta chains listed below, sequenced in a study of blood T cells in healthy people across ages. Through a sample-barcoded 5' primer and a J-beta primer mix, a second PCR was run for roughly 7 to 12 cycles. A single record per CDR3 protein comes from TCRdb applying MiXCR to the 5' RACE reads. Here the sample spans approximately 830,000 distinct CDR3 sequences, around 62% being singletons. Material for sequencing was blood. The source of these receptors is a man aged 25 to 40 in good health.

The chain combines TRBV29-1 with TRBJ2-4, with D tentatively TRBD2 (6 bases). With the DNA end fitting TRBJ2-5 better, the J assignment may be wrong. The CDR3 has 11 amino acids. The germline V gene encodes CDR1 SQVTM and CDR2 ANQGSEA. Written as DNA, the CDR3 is TGCCTTGGGACTGCAGAAGAGACCCAGTACTTC. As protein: CLGTAEETQYF.

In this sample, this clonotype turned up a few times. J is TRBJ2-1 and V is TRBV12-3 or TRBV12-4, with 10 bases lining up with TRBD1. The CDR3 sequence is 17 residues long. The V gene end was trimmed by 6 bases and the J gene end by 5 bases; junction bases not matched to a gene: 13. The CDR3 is CASSPRRDRGTNNEQFF. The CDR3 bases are TGTGCCAGCAGCCCTCGTCGGGACAGGGGTACAAACAATGAGCAGTTCTTC.

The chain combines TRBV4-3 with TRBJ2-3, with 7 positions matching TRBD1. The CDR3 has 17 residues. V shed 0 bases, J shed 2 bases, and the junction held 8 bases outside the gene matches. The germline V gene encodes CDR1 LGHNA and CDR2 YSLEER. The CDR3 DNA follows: TGCGCCAGCAGCCAAGATAAAAGGGGGCGCCCCACAGATACGCAGTATTTT. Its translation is CASSQDKRGRPTDTQYF.

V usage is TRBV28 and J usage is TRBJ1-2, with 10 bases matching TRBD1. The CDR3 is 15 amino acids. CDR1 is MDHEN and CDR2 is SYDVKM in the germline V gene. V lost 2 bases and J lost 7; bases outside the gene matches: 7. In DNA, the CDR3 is TGTGCCAGCAGTTTACCTGACAGGGGGCGGTCTGGCTACACCTTC. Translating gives CASSLPDRGRSGYTF.

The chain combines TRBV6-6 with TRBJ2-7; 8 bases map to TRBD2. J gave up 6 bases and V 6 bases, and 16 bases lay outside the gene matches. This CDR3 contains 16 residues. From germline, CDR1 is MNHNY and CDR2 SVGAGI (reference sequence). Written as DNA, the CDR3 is TGTGCCAGCAGCCGAGCAACTAGCGGCGGAGTAGGCGAGCAGTACTTC. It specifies CASSRATSGGVGEQYF.

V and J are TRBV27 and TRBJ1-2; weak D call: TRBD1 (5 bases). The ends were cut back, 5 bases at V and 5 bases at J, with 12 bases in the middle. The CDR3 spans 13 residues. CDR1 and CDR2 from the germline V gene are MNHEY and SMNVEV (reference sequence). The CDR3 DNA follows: TGTGCCAGCAGTGGGACGACTGGGTATGGCTACACCTTC. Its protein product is CASSGTTGYGYTF.

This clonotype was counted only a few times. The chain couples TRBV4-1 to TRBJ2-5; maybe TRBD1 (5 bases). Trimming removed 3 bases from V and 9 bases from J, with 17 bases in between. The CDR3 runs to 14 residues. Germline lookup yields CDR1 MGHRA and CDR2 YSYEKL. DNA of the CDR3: TGCGCCAGCAGCCAGCCGACAGAAAGGAGAGCCCAGTACTTC. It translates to CASSQPTERRAQYF.